The next 16 T cell receptor beta chains were all read from a single sample in a study of blood T cell repertoires in COVID-19. TCRdb's copy holds only in-frame clones and misses some; the assay was immunoSEQ multiplex PCR. The table lists under 200,000 clones, 80% to 90% of them singletons. The source material was peripheral blood. The source of these receptors is a woman aged 45-65 years with COVID-19, enrolled during active disease.

The chain joins TRBV7-3 to TRBJ1-5; D is undetermined. V lost 5 bases and J 6 bases, leaving 11 bases between the germline ends. CDR1 is SGHTA and CDR2 is FQGTGA in the germline V gene. CDR3 length: 13 residues. The CDR3 nucleotides read TGTGCCAGCAGCATGCCGGAGAGTCAGCCCCAGCATTTT. As protein: CASSMPESQPQHF.

V usage is TRBV5-6 and J usage is TRBJ1-2; 11 bases line up with TRBD1. Trimming removed 7 bases from V and 6 bases from J; junction bases left unmatched: 8. The CDR3 sequence is 14 residues long. Germline V gene sequence: CDR1 SGHDT, CDR2 YYEEEE. The CDR3: CASRGTGGVNGYTF. CDR3 nucleotide sequence: TGTGCCAGCCGCGGGACAGGGGGTGTTAATGGCTACACCTTC. Full variable domain (remainder filled in from reference TRBV5-6 and TRBJ1-2): DAGVTQSPTHLIKTRGQQVTLRCSPKSGHDTVSWYQQALGQGPQFIFQYYEEEERQRGNFPDRFSGHQFPNYSSELNVNALLLGDSALYLCASRGTGGVNGYTFGSGTRLTVV.

V gene TRBV6-1 combines with J gene TRBJ2-3, with D possibly matching TRBD2 (6 bases). The CDR3 sequence is 15 residues long. Trimming took 4 bases from V and 0 from J, leaving 11 bases between them. Germline CDR1 is MNHNS and CDR2 is SASEGT. The CDR3 DNA reads as TGTGCCAGCAGTGCCGACGGGACTAGCACAGATACGCAGTATTTT. It codes for CASSADGTSTDTQYF.

The chain employs TRBV29-1 and TRBJ1-2; TRBD1 is a possible D gene (5 bases). The CDR3 contains 12 residues. Per germline, CDR1 SQVTM and CDR2 ANQGSEA. This CDR3 is CIPSLWGGGYTF. DNA for the CDR3: TGCATTCCCTCACTTTGGGGGGGTGGCTACACCTTC.

The V call is TRBV4-1, the J call TRBJ2-7; perhaps TRBD1 as D (5 bases). In germline, CDR1 is MGHRA, CDR2 YSYEKL. The CDR3 runs to 16 residues. Trimming removed 0 bases at V and 3 bases at J, with 15 bases between. CDR3 coding DNA: TGCGCCAGCAGCCAAGATTTTGGACAAAAAATCTACGAGCAGTACTTC. Translating it yields CASSQDFGQKIYEQYF.

CDR3 protein: CASSLIDRDEQYF. The CDR3 DNA is TGTGCCAGCAGCTTAATAGACAGGGACGAGCAGTACTTC. The chain links TRBV5-6 to TRBJ2-7; 7 nucleotides line up with TRBD1. The germline CDR1 and CDR2 sequences are SGHDT and YYEEEE. After removal of 2 bases from V and 5 bases from J, the junction contained 4 bases not matched to a gene. The CDR3 has 13 amino acids.

This chain joins TRBV5-1 and TRBJ1-1; possibly TRBD1 for D (6 bases). Looked up from germline, CDR1 is SGHRS and CDR2 is YFSETQ. The V and J ends lost 5 bases and 4 bases respectively, with 21 bases between them. The CDR3 consists of 16 residues. CDR3 bases: TGCGCCAGCAGGTCTGTCGGTGTACAGGGCGCCACTGAAGCTTTCTTT. Translation: CASRSVGVQGATEAFF.

This clone was seen a single time. This sequence joins TRBV4-1 and TRBJ1-2, with TRBD1 as a possible D gene (5 bases). The CDR3 sequence is 15 residues long. The germline V gene has CDR1 MGHRA and CDR2 YSYEKL. Trimming took off 11 bases at V and 3 bases at J, with 22 bases between the two ends. This CDR3 reads CAGHVLLGGYYGYTF. CDR3 DNA sequence: TGCGCCGGCCACGTGCTCCTGGGGGGGTACTATGGCTACACCTTC.

This chain connects TRBV2 to TRBJ2-6, with TRBD1 as a possible D gene (6 bases). Trimming cost V 6 bases and J 0 bases, with 9 bases left between them. The CDR3 length is 15 residues. Germline loops: CDR1 SNHLY, CDR2 FYNNEI. The DNA of the CDR3 is TGTGCCAGCAGGACAGGATTCTCTGGGGCCAACGTCCTGACTTTC. It codes for CASRTGFSGANVLTF.

The gene calls are TRBV30 and TRBJ2-2; the D is unclear. From germline, CDR1 is GTSNPN and CDR2 SVGIG (reference sequence). The V end lost 0 bases, the J end lost 5 bases, and 10 bases lay between the germline ends. The CDR3 has 14 amino acids. The CDR3 DNA reads TGTGCCTGGAGTGTATTACAGCAAACCGGGGAGCTGTTTTTT. It specifies CAWSVLQQTGELFF.

Notes on this clone: A junction end diverges from the germline sequence, so it may reflect a read error. V usage is TRBV4-1 and J usage is TRBJ2-4, with 9 bases fitting TRBD2. Germline CDR1 and CDR2: MGHRA and YSYEKL. This CDR3 contains 17 residues. CDR3 DNA sequence: TGCGCCAGCAGCCAAGATGTGGCGGGACTAGCCCAAAACATTCAGTACTTC. This encodes CASSQDVAGLAQNIQYF.

The gene calls are TRBV3-1 (or the pseudogene TRBV3-2) and TRBJ2-7, with D possibly matching TRBD1 (6 bases). CDR3 length equals 15 residues. The germline V and J ends were trimmed by 4 bases and 3 bases, with 16 bases remaining between them. Per germline, CDR1 LGHDT and CDR2 YNNKEL (reference sequence). The CDR3 loop reads CASSLFRGPGYEQYF. Here the CDR3 DNA reads TGTGCCAGCAGCCTCTTCAGGGGACCCGGCTACGAGCAGTACTTC.

This clone was counted a single time. The genes are TRBV27 and TRBJ1-4, with D maybe TRBD1 (5 bases). Trimming removed 3 bases from V and 4 bases from J, with 15 bases in between. Germline loops: CDR1 MNHEY, CDR2 SMNVEV (reference sequence). CDR3 size: 16 residues. The CDR3 spells CASSLGGAGGNEKLFF. The DNA of the CDR3 is TGTGCCAGCAGTTTGGGAGGGGCTGGGGGTAATGAAAAACTGTTTTTT.

The chain joins TRBV27 to TRBJ2-7; a weak D match, TRBD2 (7 bases). Germline CDR1 reads MNHEY; CDR2 reads SMNVEV (reference sequence). The CDR3 is 15 amino acids. V lost 0 bases and J lost 12, with 21 bases in between. The CDR3 nucleotides read TGTGCCAGCAGTTTATCAAGGGGGGGCCCCTCGGAGATGTACTTC. Residues: CASSLSRGGPSEMYF.

Regarding this clone: A read error may explain this, as a much larger clone is one base away. This specimen includes other DNA sequences encoding the same CDR3. The V gene is TRBV10-3, the J gene TRBJ2-7, with 9 bases matching TRBD2. The CDR3 extends over 17 amino acids. CDR1 is ENHRY and CDR2 is SYGVKD in the germline V gene. Written as DNA, the CDR3 is TGTGCCATCAGTGAGTCCTTAGCGGGGGAGAGGTCCTACGAGCAATACTTC. It translates to CAISESLAGERSYEQYF.

The CDR3: CASSLGAGNTEAFF. The CDR3 region has the DNA TGTGCCAGCAGCTTAGGGGCGGGGAACACTGAAGCTTTCTTT. The J gene is TRBJ1-1, the V gene TRBV11-3, with D unresolved. Per the germline V gene, CDR1 is SGHNT and CDR2 is YENEEA. Deletions cut 1 base from V and 1 base from J, with 7 bases between. The CDR3 consists of 14 residues.